The 20 T cell receptor beta chains presented below share a single source sample, sequenced in a study of Ad26.COV2.S vaccination and SARS-CoV-2 variants. Here immunoSEQ multiplex PCR was the method, and the copy in TCRdb shows in-frame clones only, minus some. The sample holds 200,000 to 250,000 clones, roughly 90% seen once. Treatment denoted: about 20 received Ad26.COV2.S at low or high dose, single or two shots; about 5 received placebo; per-sample allocation not given. Sampling took place 63 days after the first vaccine or placebo injection. Material: peripheral blood, obtained in a trial of Ad26.COV2.S vaccine versus placebo. Receptors originate from a person between 18 and 65 years old who received the Ad26.COV2.S COVID-19 vaccine or a placebo.

The chain is built from TRBV29-1 and TRBJ1-1; 10 bases are a match to TRBD1. This CDR3 has 14 residues. V lost 6 bases, J lost 2 bases, and 6 bases stayed unmatched. Germline loops: CDR1 SQVTM, CDR2 ANQGSEA. CDR3 residues: CSVAQTGGNTEAFF. CDR3 coding DNA: TGCAGCGTGGCCCAGACAGGGGGCAACACTGAAGCTTTCTTT.

The rearrangement joins TRBV19 to TRBJ1-1, with TRBD1 as a possible D gene (5 bases). V was cut by 3 bases and J by 2 bases, with 13 bases left in between. The CDR3 contains 15 residues. Germline CDR1 LNHDA, CDR2 SQIVND (reference sequence). CDR3 coding DNA: TGTGCCAGTAGTATTACCGGGACCGTTAACACTGAAGCTTTCTTT. As protein: CASSITGTVNTEAFF.

The gene calls are TRBV4-3 and TRBJ1-3; possibly TRBD1 for D (5 bases). Deletions cut 1 base from V and 2 bases from J, with 18 bases between. The CDR3 totals 18 residues. Germline-derived CDR1 and CDR2 are LGHNA and YSLEER. In DNA form, the CDR3 reads TGCGCCAGCAGCCAAGTTCTGGGGGGGTATTTTGCTGGAAACACCATATATTTT. This gives the protein CASSQVLGGYFAGNTIYF.

The genes are TRBV25-1 and TRBJ1-2; TRBD1 might be the D (6 bases). The V end lost 3 bases, the J end lost 4 bases, and 12 bases lay between the germline ends. CDR1 is MGHDK and CDR2 is SYGVNS in the germline V gene. CDR3 length: 14 amino acids. In DNA form, the CDR3 reads TGTGCCAGCAGTGACTATGGGACACTCTATGGCTACACCTTC. It translates to CASSDYGTLYGYTF.

The chain has TRBV7-9 and TRBJ2-7; 9 bases are shared with TRBD2. There are 17 residues in the CDR3. The germline V gene encodes CDR1 SEHNR and CDR2 FQNEAQ (reference sequence). V dropped 6 bases and J dropped 1; count of bases not matched to a gene: 13. CDR3 region: CASSGAGGRAVSYEQYF. CDR3 bases: TGTGCCAGCAGTGGGGCGGGAGGGCGAGCGGTGTCCTACGAGCAGTACTTC.

The genes are TRBV4-1 and TRBJ1-4; 7 bases agree with TRBD1. With V trimmed by 0 bases and J by 7 bases, 2 bases remained unmatched. Germline values: CDR1 MGHRA, CDR2 YSYEKL. The CDR3 is 14 amino acids. This CDR3 reads CASSQEGTAEKLFF. In DNA form, the CDR3 reads TGCGCCAGCAGCCAAGAAGGGACAGCTGAAAAACTGTTTTTT.

J is TRBJ1-4 and V is TRBV7-8, with D unclear. The CDR3 runs to 14 residues. Trimming removed 1 base at V and 5 bases at J, with 8 bases between. CDR1 SGHVS and CDR2 FQNEAQ come from the germline V gene. The CDR3 nucleotides are TGTGCCAGCAGCTTAGTAGGGTTCAATGAAAAACTGTTTTTT. It yields the protein CASSLVGFNEKLFF.

This rearrangement joins TRBV7-9 to TRBJ2-3; D is possibly TRBD1 or TRBD2 (5 bases each). CDR1 is SEHNR and CDR2 is FQNEAQ in the germline V gene (reference sequence). Trimming shortened V by 0 bases and J by 0 bases, and 10 bases separated the two germline ends. This CDR3 has 16 residues. The CDR3 spells CASSLARRGSTDTQYF. The DNA of the CDR3 is TGTGCCAGCAGCTTAGCGCGACGGGGCAGCACAGATACGCAGTATTTT. The variable domain in full, completed from reference TRBV7-9 and TRBJ2-3, reads DTGVSQNPRHKITKRGQNVTFRCDPISEHNRLYWYRQTLGQGPEFLTYFQNEAQLEKSRLLSDRFSAERPKGSFSTLEIQRTEQGDSAMYLCASSLARRGSTDTQYFGPGTRLTVL.

The chain joins TRBV5-1 to TRBJ2-2, with 12 nucleotides matching TRBD1. The V gene end was trimmed by 4 bases and the J gene end by 5 bases; junction bases not matched to a gene: 6. The CDR3 totals 16 residues. In germline, CDR1 is SGHRS, CDR2 YFSETQ. The DNA of the CDR3 is TGCGCCAGCAGCGTTCCGGGACAGGGGGCGACCGGGGAGCTGTTTTTT. It yields the protein CASSVPGQGATGELFF.

This chain joins TRBV14 and TRBJ2-7, with TRBD1 identical over 7 bases. The CDR3 sequence is 15 residues long. Germline V gene data show CDR1 as SGHDN and CDR2 as FVKESK. J was trimmed by 5 bases and V by 3 bases; bases with no gene match: 10. CDR3 region: CASSQAGTVKDEQYF. DNA of the CDR3: TGTGCCAGCAGCCAGGCCGGGACAGTTAAGGACGAGCAGTACTTC.

The chain has TRBV11-3 and TRBJ1-6; D ambiguous. Germline V gene lookup returns CDR1 SGHNT and CDR2 YENEEA. The V and J ends lost 0 bases and 8 bases respectively, with 11 bases between them. CDR3 length: 15 residues. The CDR3 coding sequence is TGTGCCAGCAGCTTAGATATCCCCTCCTATTCACCCCTCCACTTT. This codes for CASSLDIPSYSPLHF.

This sequence joins TRBV6-4 and TRBJ1-4, with D perhaps matching TRBD1 (5 bases). The CDR3 runs 20 residues. Between the trimmed V and J ends, which lost 6 bases and 2 bases, there was a span of 28 bases. CDR1 MRHNA and CDR2 SNTAGT come from the germline V gene. CDR3 DNA: TGTGCCAGCAGAAGACCGCGACAGTTAAATACCGGAGCTACTAATGAAAAACTGTTTTTT. It specifies CASRRPRQLNTGATNEKLFF.

This rearrangement joins TRBV5-1 to TRBJ2-6; TRBD1 matches at 8 bases. The CDR3 runs 18 residues. V trimming: 1 base; J trimming: 0 bases; junction bases outside the gene matches: 6. Germline CDR1 SGHRS, CDR2 YFSETQ. The CDR3 protein is CASSLRPGQASGANVLTF. DNA of the CDR3: TGCGCCAGCAGCTTGCGTCCGGGACAGGCCTCTGGGGCCAACGTCCTGACTTTC.

The V call is TRBV28, the J call TRBJ1-1; tentatively, D is TRBD1 (5 bases). The V and J ends lost 7 bases and 5 bases respectively, with 17 bases between them. The CDR3 runs 14 residues. The V gene's germline CDR1 is MDHEN and CDR2 SYDVKM. CDR3 DNA sequence: TGTGCCAGCACCCTCCGGGGGTTGGGGACTGAAGCTTTCTTT. It yields the protein CASTLRGLGTEAFF.

The J gene is TRBJ2-5, the V gene TRBV28; 13 bases map to TRBD2. The CDR3 covers 15 residues. From germline, CDR1 is MDHEN and CDR2 SYDVKM. V was clipped by 5 bases and J by 2 bases; unmatched bases: 2. CDR3 coding DNA: TGTGCCAGCAGTCCGGGACTAGCGGGGCAAGAGACCCAGTACTTC. Its protein product is CASSPGLAGQETQYF.

This clone was seen just once. The CDR3 sequence is CASSRINTGELFF. Written as DNA, the CDR3 is TGTGCCAGTTCCAGAATTAACACCGGGGAGCTGTTTTTT. V usage is TRBV6-5 and J usage is TRBJ2-2, with D unresolved. Germline CDR1 is MNHEY and CDR2 is SVGAGI. The CDR3 is 13 residues long. Trimming took 9 bases from V and 2 from J, leaving 10 bases between them.

The V call is TRBV2, the J call TRBJ2-7; 8 bases map to TRBD1. The germline V gene has CDR1 SNHLY and CDR2 FYNNEI. Trimming took 7 bases from V and 2 from J; bases not matched to a gene: 13. The CDR3 is 16 amino acids. CDR3 region: CASTLPLGQDAYEQYF. CDR3 nucleotide sequence: TGTGCCAGCACCCTTCCGTTGGGACAGGACGCCTACGAGCAGTACTTC.

The chain combines TRBV29-1 with TRBJ2-7, with TRBD1 matching over 7 bases. Germline V lookup: CDR1 SQVTM, CDR2 ANQGSEA. The CDR3 covers 15 residues. Germline trimming cut 6 bases from V and 3 bases from J; bases unmatched to any gene: 14. CDR3 in DNA: TGCAGCGTCCTTTCTGCGGAACAGGGGAACTACGAGCAGTACTTC. Its translation is CSVLSAEQGNYEQYF.

The chain couples TRBV6-5 to TRBJ1-2, with TRBD1 matching 7 bases. V dropped 8 bases and J dropped 4; count of bases not matched to a gene: 4. This CDR3 region has 12 residues. Germline V gives CDR1 MNHEY, CDR2 SVGAGI. In nucleotides, the CDR3 is TGTGCCAGCGCCAGGGGGAGCTATGGCTACACCTTC. Translation: CASARGSYGYTF.

The CDR3: CASSPGTGSTDTQYF. The CDR3 DNA sequence: TGTGCCAGCAGCCCCGGGACAGGGAGCACAGATACGCAGTATTTT. The chain combines TRBV11-2 with TRBJ2-3; 9 nucleotides match TRBD1. Losses at the gene ends were 5 bases for V and 0 bases for J; bases not matched to a gene: 3. Germline-derived CDR1 and CDR2 are SGHAT and FQNNGV. The CDR3 length is 15 residues.